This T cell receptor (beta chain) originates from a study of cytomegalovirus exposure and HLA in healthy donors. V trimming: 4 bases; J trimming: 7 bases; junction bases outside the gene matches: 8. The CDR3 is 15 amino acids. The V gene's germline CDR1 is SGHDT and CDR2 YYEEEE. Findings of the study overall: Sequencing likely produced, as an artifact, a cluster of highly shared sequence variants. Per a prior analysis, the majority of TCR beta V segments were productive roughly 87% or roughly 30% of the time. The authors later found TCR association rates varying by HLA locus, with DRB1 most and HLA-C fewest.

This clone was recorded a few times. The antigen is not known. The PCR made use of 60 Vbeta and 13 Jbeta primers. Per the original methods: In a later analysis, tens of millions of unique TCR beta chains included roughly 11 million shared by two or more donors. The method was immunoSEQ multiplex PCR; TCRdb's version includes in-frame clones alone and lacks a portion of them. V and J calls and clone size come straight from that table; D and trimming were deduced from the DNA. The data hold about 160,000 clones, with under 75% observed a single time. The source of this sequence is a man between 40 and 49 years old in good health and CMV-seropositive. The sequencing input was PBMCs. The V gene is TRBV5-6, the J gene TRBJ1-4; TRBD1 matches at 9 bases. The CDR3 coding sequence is TGTGCCAGCAGCCCCTCGGGGACAGGGCGTGAAAAACTGTTTTTT. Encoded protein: CASSPSGTGREKLFF.